This passage covers 21 T cell receptor beta chains from one sample sequenced in a study of control samples from healthy donors and cancer patients. Clones were sequenced by immunoSEQ multiplex PCR, and TCRdb holds only the in-frame ones, with some missing. This table has some 130,000 clones, about 93% appearing once. The sequenced material came from blood. Receptors were obtained from a man aged 35 to 55 in good health.

This chain connects TRBV25-1 to TRBJ2-5; perhaps TRBD2 as D (6 bases). The CDR3 runs to 15 residues. CDR1 and CDR2 (germline): MGHDK, SYGVNS. V lost 4 bases and J 0 bases, leaving 12 bases between the germline ends. The CDR3 here is CASSGGLLYQETQYF. Here the CDR3 DNA reads TGTGCCAGCAGTGGGGGACTCCTGTACCAAGAGACCCAGTACTTC.

V is TRBV30 and J is TRBJ2-1; perhaps TRBD1 as D (6 bases). In germline, CDR1 is GTSNPN, CDR2 SVGIG (reference sequence). This CDR3 has 12 residues. Trimming shortened V by 5 bases and J by 7 bases, and 12 bases separated the two germline ends. CDR3 sequence (DNA): TGTGCCTGGGGCCGACAGGATAATGAGCAGTTCTTC. Amino acid sequence: CAWGRQDNEQFF.

V usage is TRBV11-2 and J usage is TRBJ2-2; D unclear. The V gene lost 6 bases and the J gene lost 8 bases, with 16 bases spanning the gap. The CDR3 contains 14 residues. Germline assignment: CDR1 SGHAT and CDR2 FQNNGV. CDR3 sequence reads: CASSWKSASGELFF. Here the CDR3 DNA reads TGTGCCAGCAGTTGGAAATCGGCCTCGGGGGAGCTGTTTTTT.

The chain combines TRBV9 with TRBJ2-3; 10 bases align to TRBD2. Unmatched junction bases numbered 12, after V lost 3 bases and J lost 5 bases. There are 17 residues in the CDR3. Germline CDR1 is SGDLS and CDR2 is YYNGEE. The CDR3 protein is CASSADLAGAVLDTQYF. The CDR3 DNA follows: TGTGCCAGCAGCGCCGACCTAGCGGGGGCCGTCTTAGATACGCAGTATTTT.

V is TRBV10-3 and J is TRBJ1-3, with D possibly being TRBD1 (5 bases). Looked up from germline, CDR1 is ENHRY and CDR2 is SYGVKD. V was pared by 4 bases and J by 0 bases, with 13 bases between. The CDR3 is made up of 16 amino acids. The CDR3 here is CAISAPGRISGNTIYF. For the CDR3, the DNA is TGTGCCATCAGTGCCCCGGGACGGATCTCTGGAAACACCATATATTTT.

This clone has only one observation. The chain combines TRBV19 with TRBJ2-7; TRBD1 agrees at 9 bases. V lost 10 bases to trimming and J lost 4 bases; unmatched junction nucleotides: 11. This CDR3 is 14 amino acids long. Germline V lookup: CDR1 LNHDA, CDR2 SQIVND (reference sequence). CDR3 sequence reads: CATTDRGNGYEQYF. DNA of the CDR3: TGTGCCACAACGGACAGGGGTAATGGGTACGAGCAGTACTTC.

This clone was seen a few times. Other DNA sequences of this sample code for an identical CDR3. CDR3 sequence: CASSYSSDSSYEQYF. The CDR3 nucleotides are TGTGCCAGCAGTTACTCGAGCGACAGCTCCTACGAGCAGTACTTC. The chain uses TRBV6-5 and TRBJ2-7, with D maybe TRBD1 (5 bases). From germline, CDR1 is MNHEY and CDR2 SVGAGI. Trimming left V 0 bases short and J 0 bases short, with 9 bases between. The CDR3 extends over 15 amino acids.

This chain connects TRBV20-1 to TRBJ2-1; D is unclear. The CDR3 spans 11 residues. Germline CDR1 DFQATT, CDR2 SNEGSKA (reference sequence). V lost 0 bases to trimming and J lost 8 bases, with 5 bases between them. The CDR3 nucleotides read TGCAGTGCTAGAGAAAGCTATGAGCAGTTCTTC. It is translated as CSARESYEQFF.

The rearrangement joins TRBV19 to TRBJ1-4; D is ambiguous. The V end lost 3 bases, the J end lost 9 bases, and 11 bases lay between the germline ends. This CDR3 is built from 13 residues. Germline V CDR1 and CDR2: LNHDA, SQIVND (reference sequence). The CDR3: CASSMVRAKKLFF. The CDR3, as DNA: TGTGCCAGTAGTATGGTTAGGGCTAAAAAACTGTTTTTT.

CDR3 in DNA: TGTGCCAGCAGCTTGGTCGGGGCTGGAAACACCATATATTTT. Amino acid sequence: CASSLVGAGNTIYF. The chain combines TRBV5-6 with TRBJ1-3; D unresolved. The CDR3 covers 14 residues. V lost 0 bases and J 2 bases, leaving 6 bases between the germline ends. Germline V gene data show CDR1 as SGHDT and CDR2 as YYEEEE.

The chain combines TRBV28 with TRBJ1-6; D is uncertain. This CDR3 comprises 17 residues. The ends were cut back, 3 bases at V and 0 bases at J, with 12 bases in the middle. Germline values: CDR1 MDHEN, CDR2 SYDVKM. CDR3 amino acids: CASSLGLGSSYNSPLHF. The CDR3 nucleotides read TGTGCCAGCAGTTTGGGTCTGGGGAGCTCCTATAATTCACCCCTCCACTTT.

The chain couples TRBV11-2 to TRBJ2-5; D unresolved. Germline CDR1 reads SGHAT; CDR2 reads FQNNGV. V lost 6 bases and J 4 bases, leaving 6 bases between the germline ends. The CDR3 runs 11 residues. The CDR3 region has the DNA TGTGCCAGCAGGTACGCAGAGACCCAGTACTTC. Protein sequence: CASRYAETQYF.

This sequence joins TRBV4-2 and TRBJ2-3; 9 nucleotides line up with TRBD1. The J segment lost 2 bases and the V segment lost 0 bases, leaving 3 bases of the junction unmatched. The CDR3 has 16 amino acids. Germline V CDR1 and CDR2: LGHNA, YNFKEQ. The CDR3 sequence: CASSQERDRVTDTQYF. The CDR3 region has the DNA TGTGCCAGCAGCCAAGAACGGGACAGGGTCACAGATACGCAGTATTTT.

The V gene is TRBV2, the J gene TRBJ2-3; tentative D call: TRBD1 (6 bases). The CDR3 has 13 amino acids. V dropped 4 bases and J dropped 1 base, with 6 bases sitting between them. The germline V gene has CDR1 SNHLY and CDR2 FYNNEI. DNA for the CDR3: TGTGCCAGCAGTGGACAGGGCACAGATACGCAGTATTTT. Translated: CASSGQGTDTQYF.

The chain has TRBV10-3 and TRBJ1-5; D unresolved. V lost 7 bases and J 5 bases, leaving 15 bases between the germline ends. The CDR3 totals 14 residues. The V gene's germline CDR1 is ENHRY and CDR2 SYGVKD. CDR3 region: CAINAGRTDQPQHF. The DNA of the CDR3 is TGTGCCATCAACGCCGGACGGACGGATCAGCCCCAGCATTTT.

The CDR3 protein is CSVDPGGGNTIYF. In nucleotides, the CDR3 is TGCAGCGTTGATCCCGGGGGCGGAAACACCATATATTTT. The rearrangement joins TRBV29-1 to TRBJ1-3; TRBD1 is a possible D gene (6 bases). V was pared by 3 bases and J by 4 bases, with 10 bases between. CDR1 SQVTM and CDR2 ANQGSEA come from the germline V gene. This CDR3 comprises 13 residues.

The chain couples TRBV5-4 to TRBJ2-1; 8 nucleotides agree with TRBD2. V shed 0 bases, J shed 0 bases, and the junction held 2 bases outside the gene matches. The germline CDR1 and CDR2 sequences are SGHNT and YYREEE (reference sequence). The CDR3 runs to 16 residues. CDR3 in amino acids: CASSLGRGGSYNEQFF. The CDR3 DNA sequence: TGTGCCAGCAGCTTGGGCCGGGGGGGCTCCTACAATGAGCAGTTCTTC.

The chain combines TRBV5-1 with TRBJ1-2, with D uncertain. The germline V gene encodes CDR1 SGHRS and CDR2 YFSETQ. V lost 7 bases and J 6 bases, leaving 19 bases between the germline ends. CDR3 length: 14 amino acids. The CDR3 loop reads CASAYYMDVDGYTF. In DNA form, the CDR3 reads TGCGCCAGCGCTTATTACATGGATGTGGATGGCTACACCTTC.

The chain links TRBV24-1 to TRBJ2-6; D not certain. This CDR3 region has 14 residues. Trimming removed 5 bases at V and 0 bases at J, with 4 bases between. Germline-derived CDR1 and CDR2 are KGHDR and SFDVKD. The CDR3 DNA reads TGTGCCACCAGTGCCCCCTCTGGGGCCAACGTCCTGACTTTC. Encoded protein: CATSAPSGANVLTF.

As to this clone: One end of the junction varies from germline; a read error may be responsible. The rearrangement joins TRBV6-1 to TRBJ1-1; D unresolved. CDR1 and CDR2 (germline): MNHNS, SASEGT. The CDR3 is 11 residues long. DNA of the CDR3: TGTGCCAGCAGGGAAGGGTCTGCAGCTTTCTTT. Translation gives CASREGSAAFF.

The chain employs TRBV6-5 and TRBJ1-1, with D tentatively TRBD1 (5 bases). Germline V gives CDR1 MNHEY, CDR2 SVGAGI. CDR3 length: 14 amino acids. Trimming shortened V by 6 bases and J by 1 base, and 12 bases separated the two germline ends. CDR3 nucleotides: TGTGCCAGCAGGGCCCGGGGCTGGAACACTGAAGCTTTCTTT. Its translation: CASRARGWNTEAFF.